This T cell receptor beta chain was identified during a study of CD8+CD57+ T cells in acquired aplastic anemia. Trimming removed 2 bases at V and 2 bases at J, with 11 bases between. Germline V gene data show CDR1 as KGHDR and CDR2 as SFDVKD. The CDR3 has 15 amino acids. Individuals selected for sequencing had exhibited CD8+CD57+ cell expansion on flow cytometry. Therapy had not been given to patients before blood sampling. Genomic DNA, serving as template, underwent TCR beta VDJ and CDR3 profiling. One entry per CDR3 protein results from TCRdb running MiXCR on the reads. The sample consists of roughly 180,000 distinct CDR3 sequences, roughly 50% of them appearing once.

The sequenced sample was sorted CD4+, CD8+, or CD8+CD57+ T cells (not recorded which) from PBMCs. The chain uses TRBV24-1 and TRBJ2-5; tentative D call: TRBD1 (6 bases). The TCR comes from a human donor with aplastic anemia. The CDR3 protein is CATSDSGGLQETQYF. CDR3 DNA: TGTGCCACCAGTGATTCTGGGGGCCTACAAGAGACCCAGTACTTC.